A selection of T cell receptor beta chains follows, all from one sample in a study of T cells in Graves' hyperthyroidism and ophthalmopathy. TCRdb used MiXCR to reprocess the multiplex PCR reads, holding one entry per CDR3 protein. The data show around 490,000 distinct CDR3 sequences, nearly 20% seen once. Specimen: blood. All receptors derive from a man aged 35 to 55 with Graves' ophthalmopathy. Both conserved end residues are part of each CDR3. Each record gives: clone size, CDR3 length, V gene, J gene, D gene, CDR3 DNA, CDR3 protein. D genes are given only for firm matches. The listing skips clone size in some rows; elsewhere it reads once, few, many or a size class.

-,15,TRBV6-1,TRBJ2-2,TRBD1,TGTGCCAGCAGCGTCGGGGACAGGTACACCGGGGAGCTGTTTTTT,CASSVGDRYTGELFF
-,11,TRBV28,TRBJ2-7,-,TGTGCCAGCAGTTTACTCCACGAGCAGTACTTC,CASSLLHEQYF
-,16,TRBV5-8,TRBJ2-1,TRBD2,TGTGCCAGCAGCTCGGACCCGGGGGGGACCTACAATGAGCAGTTCTTC,CASSSDPGGTYNEQFF
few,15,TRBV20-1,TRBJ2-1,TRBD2,TGCAGTGCTAGGGCCGCGACTAGCGGTACCAATGAGCAGTTCTTC,CSARAATSGTNEQFF
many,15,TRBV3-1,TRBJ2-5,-,TGTGCCAGCAGCCAAGCGGGCCTTCCTCAAGAGACCCAGTACTTC,CASSQAGLPQETQYF
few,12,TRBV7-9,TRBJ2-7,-,TGTGCCAGCAGCCGACAGAACTACGAGCAGTACTTC,CASSRQNYEQYF
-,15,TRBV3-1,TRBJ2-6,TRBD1,TGTGCCAGCAGCCAAACAGGGGCTGGGGCCAACGTCCTGACTTTC,CASSQTGAGANVLTF
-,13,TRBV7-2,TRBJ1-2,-,TGTGCCAGCAGCCTCAATAATCGGTTCGGCTACACCTTC,CASSLNNRFGYTF
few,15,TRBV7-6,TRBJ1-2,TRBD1,TGTGCCAGCAGTCCGACAGGGGGCGGGACGTATGGCTACACCTTC,CASSPTGGGTYGYTF
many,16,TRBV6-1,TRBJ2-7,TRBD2,TGTGCCAGCAGCCGAACAGTAGCGGGAGGGACCTACGAGCAGTACTTC,CASSRTVAGGTYEQYF
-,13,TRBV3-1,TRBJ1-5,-,TGTGCCAGCAGCCACGAGGGTAGGCAGCCCCAGCATTTT,CASSHEGRQPQHF
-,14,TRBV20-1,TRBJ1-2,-,TGCAGTGCTAGAGATCGCAGAGCAAACTATGGCTACACCTTC,CSARDRRANYGYTF
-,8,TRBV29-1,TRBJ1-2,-,TGCAGCGTTGCCGGCTACACCTTC,CSVAGYTF
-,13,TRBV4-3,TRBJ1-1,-,TGCGCCAGCAACCAAGCGGGGGGCACTGAAGCTTTCTTT,CASNQAGGTEAFF
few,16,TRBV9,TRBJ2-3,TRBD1,TGTGCCAGCAGCGTAGCGAAGACAGGGGGGACAGATACGCAGTATTTT,CASSVAKTGGTDTQYF
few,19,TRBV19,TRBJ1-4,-,TGTGCCAGTAGTATAGAACCGGGACACAGAAATCCAACTAATGAAAAACTGTTTTTT,CASSIEPGHRNPTNEKLFF
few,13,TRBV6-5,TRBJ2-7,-,TGTGCCAGCAGTTACCGTACAGTCGGCGAGCAGTACTTC,CASSYRTVGEQYF
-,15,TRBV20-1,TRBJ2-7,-,TGCAGTGCCCGCCCCGCGGGACAGCCGCGCCACGAGCAGTACTTC,CSARPAGQPRHEQYF
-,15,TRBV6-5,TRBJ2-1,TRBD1,TGTGCCAGCAGTTACTTGCGCAGGGGGTCGTCCGAGCAGTTCTTC,CASSYLRRGSSEQFF
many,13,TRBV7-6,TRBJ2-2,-,TGTGCCAGCAGCCCCCGGGCCTCCGGGGAGCTGTTTTTT,CASSPRASGELFF
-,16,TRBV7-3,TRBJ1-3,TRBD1,TGTGCCAGCAGCTTAAACGGACAGGGCTCTGGAAACACCATATATTTT,CASSLNGQGSGNTIYF
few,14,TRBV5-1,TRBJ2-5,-,TGCGCCAGCAGCTTGTCCCCCTCGGGGGAGACCCAGTACTTC,CASSLSPSGETQYF
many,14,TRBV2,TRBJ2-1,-,TGTGCCAGCAGTGTGGAAGGGTCGCGGGATGGGCAGTTCTTC,CASSVEGSRDGQFF
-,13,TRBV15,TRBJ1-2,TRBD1,TGTGCCACCAGCGCGGACAGGGTGGGTGGCTACACCTTC,CATSADRVGGYTF
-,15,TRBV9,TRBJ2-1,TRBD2,TGTGCCAGCACCCCCGGGACTAGCCATAGGAATGAGCAGTTCTTC,CASTPGTSHRNEQFF
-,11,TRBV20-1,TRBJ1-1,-,TGCAGTGGACAGCTTAACACTGAAGCTTTCTTT,CSGQLNTEAFF
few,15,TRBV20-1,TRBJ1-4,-,TGCAGTGCTATGTATTTCAGGGGAGGGACCGAAAAACTGTTTTTT,CSAMYFRGGTEKLFF
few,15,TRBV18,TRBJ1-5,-,TGTGCCAGCTCGGAGGGCCAGGGTACGAATCAGCCCCAGCATTTT,CASSEGQGTNQPQHF
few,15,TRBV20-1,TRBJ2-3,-,TGCAGTGCTAGAGATCTAGCCGGAAGCACAGATACGCAGTATTTT,CSARDLAGSTDTQYF
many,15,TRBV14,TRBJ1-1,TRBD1,TGTGCCAGCAGCCAGAGGACAGGATGGGTGACTGAAGCTTTCTTT,CASSQRTGWVTEAFF
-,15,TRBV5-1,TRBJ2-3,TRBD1,TGCGCCAGCAGTCACGACAGGGACCCCACAGATACGCAGTATTTT,CASSHDRDPTDTQYF
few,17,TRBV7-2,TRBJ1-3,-,TGTGCCAGCAGCTTAGTAAACACTTTTTACTCTGGAAACACCATATATTTT,CASSLVNTFYSGNTIYF
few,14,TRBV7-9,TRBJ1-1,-,TGTGCCAGCAGCTTAGTACAAGTGGGCACTGAAGCTTTCTTT,CASSLVQVGTEAFF
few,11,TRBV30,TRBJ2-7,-,TGTGCCGGCAGGGGACCCTACGAGCAGTACTTC,CAGRGPYEQYF
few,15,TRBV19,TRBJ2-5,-,TGTGCCAGTAGTGAAACCCGGACATCGTGGGAGACCCAGTACTTC,CASSETRTSWETQYF
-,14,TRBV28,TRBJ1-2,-,TGTGCCAGCAGTTTATGGGGACTTTTTAATGGCTACACCTTC,CASSLWGLFNGYTF
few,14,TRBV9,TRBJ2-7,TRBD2,TGTGCCAGCAGCGTAGGGACTAGCTTTCTCGAGCAGTACTTC,CASSVGTSFLEQYF
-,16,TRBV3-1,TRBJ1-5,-,TGTGCCAGCAGCCAAGGCCCCCCCGGTAGCAATCAGCCCCAGCATTTT,CASSQGPPGSNQPQHF
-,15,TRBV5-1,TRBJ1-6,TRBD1,TGCGCCAGCAGCTTCCTGACAGGGTTGGATTCACCCCTCCACTTT,CASSFLTGLDSPLHF
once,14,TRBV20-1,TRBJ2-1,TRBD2,TGCAGTGCTACTACTAGCGGGGGTAACAATGAGCAGTTCTTC,CSATTSGGNNEQFF
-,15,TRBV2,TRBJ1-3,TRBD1,TGTGCCAGCACCCTTGAGAGGGGGCCTGGAAACACCATATATTTT,CASTLERGPGNTIYF
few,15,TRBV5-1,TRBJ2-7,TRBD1,TGCGCCAGCAGCTTGGTGGGGACAGGGGCGGGAGAGCAGTACTTC,CASSLVGTGAGEQYF
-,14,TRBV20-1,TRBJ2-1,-,TGCAGTGCTAGAGCCCGGATTGGATACAATGAGCAGTTCTTC,CSARARIGYNEQFF
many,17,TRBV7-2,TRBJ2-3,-,TGTGCCAGCAGCTTAGGCCCCTCCCGGGTCGCCTCGGATACGCAGTATTTT,CASSLGPSRVASDTQYF
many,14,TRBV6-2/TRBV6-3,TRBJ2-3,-,TGTGCCAGCAGCCACGGTTATCTGACAGATACGCAGTATTTT,CASSHGYLTDTQYF
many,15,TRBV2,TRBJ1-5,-,TGTGCCAGCAGTGAATTCCAGGGTAACAATCAGCCCCAGCATTTT,CASSEFQGNNQPQHF
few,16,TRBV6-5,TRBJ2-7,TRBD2,TGTGCCAGCAGTTACGACTCCGGGACTAACGCCTACGAGCAGTACTTC,CASSYDSGTNAYEQYF
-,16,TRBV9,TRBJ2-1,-,TGTGCCAGCAGCGTGAGGGAAAGACCCACATGGGATGAGCAGTTCTTC,CASSVRERPTWDEQFF
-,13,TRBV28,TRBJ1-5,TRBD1,TGTGCCAGCAACAGGGGGAGAAATCAGCCCCAGCATTTT,CASNRGRNQPQHF
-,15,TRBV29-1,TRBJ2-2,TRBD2,TGCAGCGTTAGAGGGACTAGCGGGAGGAGTGGGGAGCTGTTTTTT,CSVRGTSGRSGELFF
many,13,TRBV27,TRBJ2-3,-,TGTGCCAGCAGTTTATCTGCTGTGATTACGCAGTATTTT,CASSLSAVITQYF
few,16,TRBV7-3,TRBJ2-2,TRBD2,TGTGCCAGCAGCTCGACTAGCGGATTGAACACCGGGGAGCTGTTTTTT,CASSSTSGLNTGELFF
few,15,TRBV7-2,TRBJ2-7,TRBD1,TGTGCCAGCAGCGGAGGGACAGGGGGACGGTACGAGCAGTACTTC,CASSGGTGGRYEQYF
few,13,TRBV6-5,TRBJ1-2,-,TGTGCCAGCAGTTACTATAATGGGGGTGGCTACACCTTC,CASSYYNGGGYTF
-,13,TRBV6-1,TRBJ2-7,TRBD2,TGTGCCAGCAGTAACCTAGCGGGAGTCGAGCAGTACTTC,CASSNLAGVEQYF
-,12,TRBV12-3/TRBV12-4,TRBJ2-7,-,TGTGCCAGCAGGGGCAGGGTTTACGAGCAGTACTTC,CASRGRVYEQYF
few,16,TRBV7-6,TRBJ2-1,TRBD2,TGTGCCAGCAGCTTAGAAATAGCGGGGGGGACCAATGAGCAGTTCTTC,CASSLEIAGGTNEQFF